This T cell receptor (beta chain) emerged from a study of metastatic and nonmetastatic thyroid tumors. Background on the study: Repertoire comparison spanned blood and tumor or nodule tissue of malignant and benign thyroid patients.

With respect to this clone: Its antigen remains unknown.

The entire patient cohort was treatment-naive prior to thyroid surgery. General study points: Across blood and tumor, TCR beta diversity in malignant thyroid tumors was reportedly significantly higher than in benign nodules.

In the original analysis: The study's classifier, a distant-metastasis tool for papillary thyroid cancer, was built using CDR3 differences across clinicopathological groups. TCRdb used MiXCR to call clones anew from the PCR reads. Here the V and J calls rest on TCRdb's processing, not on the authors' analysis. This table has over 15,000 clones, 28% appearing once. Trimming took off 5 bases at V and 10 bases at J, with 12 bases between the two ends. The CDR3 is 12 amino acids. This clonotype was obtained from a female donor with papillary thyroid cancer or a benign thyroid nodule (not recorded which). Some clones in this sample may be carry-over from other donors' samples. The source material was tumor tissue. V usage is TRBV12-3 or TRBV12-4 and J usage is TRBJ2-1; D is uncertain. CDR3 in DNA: TGTGCCAGCAGTCCCCCCACACCAGAGCAGTTCTTC. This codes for CASSPPTPEQFF.